The TCR delta chain described here comes from a study of Vδ1+ human thymocytes. This CDR3 region has 15 residues. Germline assignment: CDR1 GEAIGNYY and CDR2 EKD. V shed 7 bases and J shed 5 bases, with 19 bases lying between them. Study results and caveats: Roughly 22% of thymic delta-chain sequences were Vdelta2, with few Vdelta3, unlike blood Vdelta1+ controls. Thymic TRG and TRD repertoires appeared highly polyclonal, with Gaussian CDR3 length distributions.

Extracted RNA was reverse transcribed into cDNA. CDR3 amplicons came from multiplex PCR with pooled V-gene forward and constant-region reverse primers. With CATT, TCRdb re-called clones from the multiplex PCR reads. The sample includes about 75,000 delta-chain clones, around 34% of them seen just once. As concerns this clone: Its matching antigen is unknown. Possible read error: a much larger clone is one base away.

The sample taken for sequencing was Vdelta1+ gamma-delta thymocytes from the thymus. Subset in this sample: FACS-sorted CD3+ TCRalphabeta- TCRVdelta1+ TCRVdelta2- thymocytes. The sequence was collected from a boy younger than two who had congenital heart surgery. V is TRDV2 and J is TRDJ2, with D possibly matching TRDD3 (6 bases). CDR3 sequence (DNA): TGTGCCTGCGATAGGTGGGGGTTAGCCACAGCACAACTCTTCTTT. Protein sequence: CACDRWGLATAQLFF.